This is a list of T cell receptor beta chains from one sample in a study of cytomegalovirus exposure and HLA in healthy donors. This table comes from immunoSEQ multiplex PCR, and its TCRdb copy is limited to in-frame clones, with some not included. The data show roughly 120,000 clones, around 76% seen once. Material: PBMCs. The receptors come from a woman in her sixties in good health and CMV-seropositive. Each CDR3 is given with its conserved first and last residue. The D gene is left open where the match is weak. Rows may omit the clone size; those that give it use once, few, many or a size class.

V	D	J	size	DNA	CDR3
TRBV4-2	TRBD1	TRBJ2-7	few	TGTGCCAGCAGCCAAGAGATGGCAGGGGGCTCCTACGAGCAGTACTTC	CASSQEMAGGSYEQYF
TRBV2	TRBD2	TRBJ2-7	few	TGTGCCAGCAGTGGGGATAGCGGGGTGGGCGAGCAGTACTTC	CASSGDSGVGEQYF
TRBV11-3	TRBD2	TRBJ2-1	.	TGTGCCAGCAGCTTACTCGGGACTAACTCCTACAATGAGCAGTTCTTC	CASSLLGTNSYNEQFF
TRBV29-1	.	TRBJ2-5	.	TGCAGCGTTGCGGGAGAGGTTCCACAAGAGGCCCGGTACTTC	CSVAGEVPQEARYF
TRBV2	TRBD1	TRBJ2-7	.	TGTGCCGGGGCAGCAAGACAGGGCCCAACCTACGAGCAGTACTTC	CAGAARQGPTYEQYF
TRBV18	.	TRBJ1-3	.	TGTGCCAGCTCACCACCGATCGCCGGAGGCTCTGGAAACACCATATATTTT	CASSPPIAGGSGNTIYF
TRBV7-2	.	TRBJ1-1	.	TGTGCCAGCAGCCCACGACAGAAAACTGAAGCTTTCTTT	CASSPRQKTEAFF
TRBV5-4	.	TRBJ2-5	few	TGTGCCAGCAGCCCGGGGAAGCCCCAAGAGACCCAGTACTTC	CASSPGKPQETQYF
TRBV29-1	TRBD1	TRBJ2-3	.	TGCAGCGTTGAAGATGGGACAGGAGTTACGCAGTATTTT	CSVEDGTGVTQYF
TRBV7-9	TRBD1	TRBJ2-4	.	TGTGCCAGCAGCTTAGGCGGGACAGGGGCTTCAAACATTCAGTACTTC	CASSLGGTGASNIQYF
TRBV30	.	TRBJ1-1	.	TGTGCCTGGAGTGTTGGGGGGGGGAACACTGAAGCTTTCTTT	CAWSVGGGNTEAFF
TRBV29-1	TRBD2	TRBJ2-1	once	TGCAGCGTTGAAGGAACCGATGTCAGCAACCAGGGATGGCTAGCGGGGTACAATGAGCAGTTCTTC	CSVEGTDVSNQGWLAGYNEQFF
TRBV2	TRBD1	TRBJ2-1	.	TGTGCCAGCCGGACAGGGGGCGGGAATGAGCAGTTCTTC	CASRTGGGNEQFF
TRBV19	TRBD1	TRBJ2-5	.	TGTGCCAGTAGTTCTAGGGGGCGTGGGTACCAAGAGACCCAGTACTTC	CASSSRGRGYQETQYF
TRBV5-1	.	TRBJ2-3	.	TGCGCCAGCAGCTTGGGTGGACACAGCACAGATACGCAGTATTTT	CASSLGGHSTDTQYF
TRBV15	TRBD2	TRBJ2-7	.	TGTGCCACCAGCAGAGGTGGGACAGCCGGGACTAGCGACTACGAGCAGTACTTC	CATSRGGTAGTSDYEQYF
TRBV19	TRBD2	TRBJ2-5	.	TGTGCCATACTAGCGGGATCCCAGGGAGAGACCCAGTACTTC	CAILAGSQGETQYF
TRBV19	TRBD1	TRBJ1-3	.	TGTGCCAGTAGTACGAATTGGGACAGCTCTGGAAACACCATATATTTT	CASSTNWDSSGNTIYF
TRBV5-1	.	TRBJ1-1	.	TGCGCCAGCAGCTTAGGAGTGAACACTGAAGCTTTCTTT	CASSLGVNTEAFF
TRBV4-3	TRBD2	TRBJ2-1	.	TGCGCCAGTTCGGAATCCGGGACTAGCGGGAGTTATGAGCAGTTCTTC	CASSESGTSGSYEQFF
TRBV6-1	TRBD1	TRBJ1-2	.	TGTGCCAGCAGTGAATTCGGGTCGGGGGACAGCTATGGCTACACCTTC	CASSEFGSGDSYGYTF
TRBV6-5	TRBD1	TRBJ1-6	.	TGTGCCAGCAGTTACTCGGGACAGGGGGTTTCACCCCTCCACTTT	CASSYSGQGVSPLHF
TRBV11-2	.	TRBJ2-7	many	TGTGCCAGCAGCTTTTTAACAGGGCAGGAGCAGTACTTC	CASSFLTGQEQYF
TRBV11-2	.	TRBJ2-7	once	TGTGCCAGCAGCTACCCCCGGGGGTCCGAGCAGTACTTC	CASSYPRGSEQYF
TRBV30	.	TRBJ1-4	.	TGTGCCTGGAGTAAGGGCTCCATTTGGCAGGGGATTCGGAAACTGTTTTTT	CAWSKGSIWQGIRKLFF